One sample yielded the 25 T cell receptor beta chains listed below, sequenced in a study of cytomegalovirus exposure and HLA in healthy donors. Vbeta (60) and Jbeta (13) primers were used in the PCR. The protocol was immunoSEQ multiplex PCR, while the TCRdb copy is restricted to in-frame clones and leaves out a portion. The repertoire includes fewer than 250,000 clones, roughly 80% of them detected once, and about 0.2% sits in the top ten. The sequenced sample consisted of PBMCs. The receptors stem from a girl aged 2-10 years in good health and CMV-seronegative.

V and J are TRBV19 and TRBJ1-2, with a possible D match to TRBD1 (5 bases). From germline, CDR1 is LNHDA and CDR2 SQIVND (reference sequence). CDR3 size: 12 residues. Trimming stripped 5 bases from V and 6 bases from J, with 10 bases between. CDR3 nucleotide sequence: TGTGCCAGTAGTTACGGGGGGAATGGCTACACCTTC. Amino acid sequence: CASSYGGNGYTF.

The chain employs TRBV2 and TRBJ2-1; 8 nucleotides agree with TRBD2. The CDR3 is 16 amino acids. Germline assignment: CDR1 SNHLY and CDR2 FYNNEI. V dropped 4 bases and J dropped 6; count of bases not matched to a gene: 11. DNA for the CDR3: TGTGCCAGCAGTGGGGAGATAGCGGGAATTTCCAATGAGCAGTTCTTC. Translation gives CASSGEIAGISNEQFF.

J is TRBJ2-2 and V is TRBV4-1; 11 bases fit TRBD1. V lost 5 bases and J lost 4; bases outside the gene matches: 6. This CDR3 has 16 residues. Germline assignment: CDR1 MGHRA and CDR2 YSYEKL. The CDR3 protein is CASSGDRGLGTGELFF. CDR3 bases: TGCGCCAGCAGCGGGGACAGGGGGTTAGGCACCGGGGAGCTGTTTTTT.

The CDR3 sequence is CASSPGFQGGTEAFF. In nucleotides, the CDR3 is TGCGCCAGCAGCCCCGGGTTCCAGGGTGGGACTGAAGCTTTCTTT. V usage is TRBV5-1 and J usage is TRBJ1-1; D may be TRBD1 (5 bases). Trimming removed 4 bases at V and 5 bases at J, with 18 bases between. Looked up from germline, CDR1 is SGHRS and CDR2 is YFSETQ. The CDR3 has 15 amino acids.

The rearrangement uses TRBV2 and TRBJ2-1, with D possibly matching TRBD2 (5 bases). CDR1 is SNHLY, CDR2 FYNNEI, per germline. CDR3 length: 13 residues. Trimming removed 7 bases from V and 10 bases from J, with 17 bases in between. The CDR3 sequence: CASTRDYRSEQFF. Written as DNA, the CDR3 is TGTGCCAGCACCCGTGACTATCGGAGCGAGCAGTTCTTC.

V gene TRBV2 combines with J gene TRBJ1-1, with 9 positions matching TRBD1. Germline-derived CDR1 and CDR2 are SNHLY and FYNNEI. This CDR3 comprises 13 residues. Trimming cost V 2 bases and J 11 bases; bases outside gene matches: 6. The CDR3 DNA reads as TGTGCCAGCAGTGAAATGGGACAGGGCATGGCTTTCTTT. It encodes CASSEMGQGMAFF.

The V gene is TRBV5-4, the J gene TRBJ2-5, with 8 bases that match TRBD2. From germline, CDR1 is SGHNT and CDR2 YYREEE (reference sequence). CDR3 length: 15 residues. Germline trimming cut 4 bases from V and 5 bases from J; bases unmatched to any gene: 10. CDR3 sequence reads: CASSSGGREGETQYF. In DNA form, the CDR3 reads TGTGCCAGCAGCAGCGGGGGACGCGAAGGGGAGACCCAGTACTTC.

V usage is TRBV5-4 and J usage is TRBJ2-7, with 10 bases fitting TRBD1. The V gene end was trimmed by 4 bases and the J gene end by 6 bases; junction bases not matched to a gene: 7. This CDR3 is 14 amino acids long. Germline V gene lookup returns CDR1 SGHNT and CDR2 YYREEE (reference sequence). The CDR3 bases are TGTGCCAGCAGCCTCCGGGACAGGGGCGCCGAGCAGTACTTC. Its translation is CASSLRDRGAEQYF. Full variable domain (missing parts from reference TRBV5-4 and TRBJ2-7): ETGVTQSPTHLIKTRGQQVTLRCSSQSGHNTVSWYQQALGQGPQFIFQYYREEENGRGNFPPRFSGLQFPNYSSELNVNALELDDSALYLCASSLRDRGAEQYFGPGTRLTVT.

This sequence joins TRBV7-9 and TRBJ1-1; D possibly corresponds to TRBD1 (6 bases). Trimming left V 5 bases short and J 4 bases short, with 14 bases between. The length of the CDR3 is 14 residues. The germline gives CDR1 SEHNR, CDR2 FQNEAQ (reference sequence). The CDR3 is CASSRTGGFTEAFF. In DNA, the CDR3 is TGTGCCAGCAGCCGCACGGGGGGCTTCACTGAAGCTTTCTTT. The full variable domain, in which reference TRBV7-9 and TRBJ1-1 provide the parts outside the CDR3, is DTGVSQNPRHKITKRGQNVTFRCDPISEHNRLYWYRQTLGQGPEFLTYFQNEAQLEKSRLLSDRFSAERPKGSFSTLEIQRTEQGDSAMYLCASSRTGGFTEAFFGQGTRLTVV.

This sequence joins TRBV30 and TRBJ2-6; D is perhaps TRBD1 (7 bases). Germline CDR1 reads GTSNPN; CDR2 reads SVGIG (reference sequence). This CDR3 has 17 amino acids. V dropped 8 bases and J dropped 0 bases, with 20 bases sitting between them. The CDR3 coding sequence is TGTGCCAGGCGGGACAGCCAACCTTTCTCTGGGGCCAACGTCCTGACTTTC. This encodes CARRDSQPFSGANVLTF.

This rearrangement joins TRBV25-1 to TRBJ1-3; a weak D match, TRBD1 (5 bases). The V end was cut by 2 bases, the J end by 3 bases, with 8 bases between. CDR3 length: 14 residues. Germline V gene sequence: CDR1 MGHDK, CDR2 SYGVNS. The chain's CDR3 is CASSEQGIGNTIYF. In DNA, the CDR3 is TGTGCCAGCAGTGAACAGGGAATTGGAAACACCATATATTTT. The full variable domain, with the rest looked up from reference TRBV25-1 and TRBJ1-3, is EADIYQTPRYLVIGTGKKITLECSQTMGHDKMYWYQQDPGMELHLIHYSYGVNSTEKGDLSSESTVSRIRTEHFPLTLESARPSHTSQYLCASSEQGIGNTIYFGEGSWLTVV.

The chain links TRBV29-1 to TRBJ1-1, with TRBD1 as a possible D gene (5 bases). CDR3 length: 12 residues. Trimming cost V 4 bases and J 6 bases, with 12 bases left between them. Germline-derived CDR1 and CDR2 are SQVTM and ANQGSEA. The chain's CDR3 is CSVVRGDAEAFF. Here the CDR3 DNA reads TGCAGCGTTGTCCGGGGGGACGCTGAAGCTTTCTTT.

In DNA, the CDR3 is TGTGCCAGCAGCTTAGGCCCATCTCGGGGATACAATGAGCAGTTCTTC. Translation: CASSLGPSRGYNEQFF. The chain is built from TRBV11-2 and TRBJ2-1; D possibly corresponds to TRBD2 (5 bases). CDR3 size: 16 residues. V lost 1 base and J lost 4, with 14 bases in between. Per germline, CDR1 SGHAT and CDR2 FQNNGV.

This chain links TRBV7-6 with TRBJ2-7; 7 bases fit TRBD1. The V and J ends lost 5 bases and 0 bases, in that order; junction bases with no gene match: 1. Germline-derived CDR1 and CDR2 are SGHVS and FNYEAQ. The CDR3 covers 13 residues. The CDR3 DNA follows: TGTGCCAGCAGCCGGGACAGCTCCTACGAGCAGTACTTC. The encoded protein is CASSRDSSYEQYF. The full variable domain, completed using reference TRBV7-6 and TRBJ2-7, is GAGVSQSPRYKVTKRGQDVALRCDPISGHVSLYWYRQALGQGPEFLTYFNYEAQQDKSGLPNDRFSAERPEGSISTLTIQRTEQRDSAMYRCASSRDSSYEQYFGPGTRLTVT.

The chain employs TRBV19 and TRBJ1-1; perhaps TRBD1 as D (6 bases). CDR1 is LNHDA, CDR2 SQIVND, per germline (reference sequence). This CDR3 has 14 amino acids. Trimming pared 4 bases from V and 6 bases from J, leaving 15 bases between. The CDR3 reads CASSRGGGFSEAFF. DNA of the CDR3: TGTGCCAGTAGTAGAGGGGGAGGGTTCTCTGAAGCTTTCTTT.

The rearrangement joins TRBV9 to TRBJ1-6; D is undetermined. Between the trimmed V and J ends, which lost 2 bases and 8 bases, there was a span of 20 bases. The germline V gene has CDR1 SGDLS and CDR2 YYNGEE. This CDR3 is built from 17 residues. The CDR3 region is CASSVSGVSVADSPLHF. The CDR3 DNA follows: TGTGCCAGCAGCGTCTCCGGGGTTTCGGTAGCGGATTCACCCCTCCACTTT. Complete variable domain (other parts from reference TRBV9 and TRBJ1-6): DSGVTQTPKHLITATGQRVTLRCSPRSGDLSVYWYQQSLDQGLQFLIQYYNGEERAKGNILERFSAQQFPDLHSELNLSSLELGDSALYFCASSVSGVSVADSPLHFGNGTRLTVT.

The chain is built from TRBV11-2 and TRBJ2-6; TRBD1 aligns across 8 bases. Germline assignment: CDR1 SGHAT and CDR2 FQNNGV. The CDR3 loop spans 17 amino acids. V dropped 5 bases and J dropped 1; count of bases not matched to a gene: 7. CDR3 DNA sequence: TGTGCCAGCAGCCCCGGGACAGGTACTTCTGGGGCCAACGTCCTGACTTTC. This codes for CASSPGTGTSGANVLTF. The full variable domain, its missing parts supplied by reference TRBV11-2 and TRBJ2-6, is EAGVAQSPRYKIIEKRQSVAFWCNPISGHATLYWYQQILGQGPKLLIQFQNNGVVDDSQLPKDRFSAERLKGVDSTLKIQPAKLEDSAVYLCASSPGTGTSGANVLTFGAGSRLTVL.

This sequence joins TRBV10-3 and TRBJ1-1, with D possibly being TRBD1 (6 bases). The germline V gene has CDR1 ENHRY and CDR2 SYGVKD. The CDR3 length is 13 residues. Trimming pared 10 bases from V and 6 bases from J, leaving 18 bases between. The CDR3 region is CATASLGAPEAFF. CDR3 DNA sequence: TGTGCCACCGCTTCCTTGGGGGCGCCTGAAGCTTTCTTT.

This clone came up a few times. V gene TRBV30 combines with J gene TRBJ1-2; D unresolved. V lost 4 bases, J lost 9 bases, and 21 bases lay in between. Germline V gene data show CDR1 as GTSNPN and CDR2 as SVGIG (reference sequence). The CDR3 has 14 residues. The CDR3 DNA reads TGTGCCTGGACCCCACCAGAGATGAGGTTCCGCTACACCTTC. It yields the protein CAWTPPEMRFRYTF.

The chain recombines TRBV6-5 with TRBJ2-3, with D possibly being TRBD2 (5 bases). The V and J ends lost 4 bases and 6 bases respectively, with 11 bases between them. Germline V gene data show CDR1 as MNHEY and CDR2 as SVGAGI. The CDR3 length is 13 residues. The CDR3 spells CASSFRTGDTQYF. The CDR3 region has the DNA TGTGCCAGCAGTTTCCGGACGGGGGATACGCAGTATTTT.

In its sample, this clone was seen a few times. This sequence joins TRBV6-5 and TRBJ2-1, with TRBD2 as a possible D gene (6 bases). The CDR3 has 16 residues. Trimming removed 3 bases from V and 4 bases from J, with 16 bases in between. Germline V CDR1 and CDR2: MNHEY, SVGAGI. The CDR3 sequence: CASSYHTGAGYNEQFF. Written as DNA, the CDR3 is TGTGCCAGCAGTTATCACACGGGCGCGGGGTACAATGAGCAGTTCTTC.

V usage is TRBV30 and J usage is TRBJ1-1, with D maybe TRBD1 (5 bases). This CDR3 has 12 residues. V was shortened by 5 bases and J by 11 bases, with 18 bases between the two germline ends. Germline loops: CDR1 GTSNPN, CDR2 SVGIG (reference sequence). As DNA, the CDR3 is TGTGCCTGGCTTGTGGGGGGATCTACGGCTTTCTTT. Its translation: CAWLVGGSTAFF.

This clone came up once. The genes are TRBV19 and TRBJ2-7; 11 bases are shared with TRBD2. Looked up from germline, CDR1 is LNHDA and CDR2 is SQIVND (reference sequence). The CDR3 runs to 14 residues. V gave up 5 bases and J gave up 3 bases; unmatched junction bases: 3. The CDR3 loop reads CASSDGLAGYEQYF. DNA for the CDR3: TGTGCCAGTAGTGATGGACTAGCGGGCTACGAGCAGTACTTC.

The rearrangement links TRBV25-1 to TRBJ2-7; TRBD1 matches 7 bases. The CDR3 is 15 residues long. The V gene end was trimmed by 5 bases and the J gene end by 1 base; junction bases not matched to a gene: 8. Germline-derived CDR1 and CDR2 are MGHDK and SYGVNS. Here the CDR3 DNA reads TGTGCCAGCAGTTCGGGACAGCTAAGATCCTACGAGCAGTACTTC. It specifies CASSSGQLRSYEQYF.

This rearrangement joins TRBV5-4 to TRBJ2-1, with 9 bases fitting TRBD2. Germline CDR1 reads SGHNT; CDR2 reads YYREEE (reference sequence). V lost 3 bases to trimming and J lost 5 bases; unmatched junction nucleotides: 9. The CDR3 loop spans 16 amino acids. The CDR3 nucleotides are TGTGCCAGCAGCTCCCCTGGCGGGAGGGCCCACAATGAGCAGTTCTTC. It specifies CASSSPGGRAHNEQFF. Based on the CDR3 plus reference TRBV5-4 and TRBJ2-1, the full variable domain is ETGVTQSPTHLIKTRGQQVTLRCSSQSGHNTVSWYQQALGQGPQFIFQYYREEENGRGNFPPRFSGLQFPNYSSELNVNALELDDSALYLCASSSPGGRAHNEQFFGPGTRLTVL.